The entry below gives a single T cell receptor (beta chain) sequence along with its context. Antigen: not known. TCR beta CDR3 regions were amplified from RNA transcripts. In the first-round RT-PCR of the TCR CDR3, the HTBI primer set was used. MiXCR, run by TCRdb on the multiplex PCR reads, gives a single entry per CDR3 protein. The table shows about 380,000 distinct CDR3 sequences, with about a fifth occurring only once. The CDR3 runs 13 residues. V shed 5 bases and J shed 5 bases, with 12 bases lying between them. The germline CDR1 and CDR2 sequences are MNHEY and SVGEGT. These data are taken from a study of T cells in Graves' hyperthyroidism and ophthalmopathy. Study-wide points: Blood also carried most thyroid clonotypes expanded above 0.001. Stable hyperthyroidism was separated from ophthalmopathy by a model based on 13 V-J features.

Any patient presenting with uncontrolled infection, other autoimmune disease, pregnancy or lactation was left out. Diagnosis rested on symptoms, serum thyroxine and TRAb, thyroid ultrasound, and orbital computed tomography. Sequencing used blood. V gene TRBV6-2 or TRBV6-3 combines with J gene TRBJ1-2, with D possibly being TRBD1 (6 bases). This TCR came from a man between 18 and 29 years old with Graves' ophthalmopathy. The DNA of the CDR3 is TGTGCCAGCAGTCCCCAGGGGTGGTATGGCTACACCTTC. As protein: CASSPQGWYGYTF.